This TCR beta chain was found in a study of T cells after yellow fever vaccination. Study results and limitations: Relatively few clonotypes were ones that appeared in both CD4 and CD8 compartments. Peak timing came faster in the weaker secondary response, day 5 versus 15. Contamination of FACS-sorted repertoires by abundant clonotypes from the bulk population could occur.

This clonotype was detected only a few times. Antigen specificity is unknown. By 5'RACE template switching, TCR cDNA was produced, with a universal primer site and UMIs added in the process. TCRdb passed the 5' RACE reads through MiXCR, listing each CDR3 protein once. The sample has over 250,000 distinct CDR3 sequences, about 5% seen once. The CDR3 length is 14 residues. V shed 3 bases, J shed 0 bases, and the junction held 2 bases outside the gene matches. The germline V gene encodes CDR1 SGHRS and CDR2 YFSETQ. The V call is TRBV5-1, the J call TRBJ2-5; 7 positions agree with TRBD1. The starting material was CD4+ T cells sorted from PBMCs, obtained on the day of the yellow fever booster vaccination. This sequence originates from a man aged 18 to 30 who received the YFV17D yellow fever vaccine. CDR3 nucleotides: TGCGCCAGCAGCTCTCAGGGGGACCAAGAGACCCAGTACTTC. Translation: CASSSQGDQETQYF.